This T cell receptor (beta chain) stems from a study of Ad26.COV2.S vaccination and SARS-CoV-2 variants. Study findings and constraints: Breadth, reportedly substantial, characterized the spike-specific CD8+ and CD4+ T cell responses after vaccination. TCR breadth and depth analyses may have underestimated total T cell responses. With respect to non-spike TCR breadth, vaccine and placebo recipients were similar.

In this sample, this clone turned up a few times. What it binds is unknown. Treatment noted: around 19 received Ad26.COV2.S at low or high dose, single or two shots; about 5 received placebo; per-sample allocation not given. Sampling was done on day 63 after the first vaccine or placebo injection. The repertoire was sequenced with immunoSEQ multiplex PCR; TCRdb's copy has only in-frame clones and lacks some. The top ten hold more than 3.5% of the sample, which has about 470,000 clones, 90% seen once. Trimming shortened V by 6 bases and J by 10 bases, and 12 bases separated the two germline ends. CDR3 length: 11 amino acids. CDR1 SNHLY and CDR2 FYNNEI come from the germline V gene.

Sequences were derived from peripheral blood, sampled in a trial of Ad26.COV2.S vaccine versus placebo. The J gene is TRBJ1-2, the V gene TRBV2; D gene ambiguous. The receptor was derived from a person aged 18 to 59 who received the Ad26.COV2.S COVID-19 vaccine or a placebo. The CDR3 DNA follows: TGTGCCAGCAGGATTATAGGAGACTACACCTTC. This sequence encodes CASRIIGDYTF.